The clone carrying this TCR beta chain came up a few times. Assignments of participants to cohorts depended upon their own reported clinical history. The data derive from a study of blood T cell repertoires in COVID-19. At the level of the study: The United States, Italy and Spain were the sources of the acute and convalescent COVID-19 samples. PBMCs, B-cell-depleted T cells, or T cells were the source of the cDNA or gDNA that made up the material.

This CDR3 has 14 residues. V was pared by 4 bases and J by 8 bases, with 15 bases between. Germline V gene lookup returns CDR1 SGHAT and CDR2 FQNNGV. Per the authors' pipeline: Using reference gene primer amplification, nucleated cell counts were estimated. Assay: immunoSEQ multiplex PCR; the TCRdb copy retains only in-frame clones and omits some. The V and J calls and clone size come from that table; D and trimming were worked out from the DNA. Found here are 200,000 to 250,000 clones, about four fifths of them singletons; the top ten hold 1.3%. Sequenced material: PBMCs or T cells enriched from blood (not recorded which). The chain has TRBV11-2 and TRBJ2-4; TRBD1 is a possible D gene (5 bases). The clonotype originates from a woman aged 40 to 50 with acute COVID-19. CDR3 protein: CASSSRQKIDIQYF. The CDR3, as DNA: TGTGCCAGCAGCTCAAGACAGAAGATCGACATTCAGTACTTC. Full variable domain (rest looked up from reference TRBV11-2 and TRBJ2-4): EAGVAQSPRYKIIEKRQSVAFWCNPISGHATLYWYQQILGQGPKLLIQFQNNGVVDDSQLPKDRFSAERLKGVDSTLKIQPAKLEDSAVYLCASSSRQKIDIQYFGAGTRLSVL.